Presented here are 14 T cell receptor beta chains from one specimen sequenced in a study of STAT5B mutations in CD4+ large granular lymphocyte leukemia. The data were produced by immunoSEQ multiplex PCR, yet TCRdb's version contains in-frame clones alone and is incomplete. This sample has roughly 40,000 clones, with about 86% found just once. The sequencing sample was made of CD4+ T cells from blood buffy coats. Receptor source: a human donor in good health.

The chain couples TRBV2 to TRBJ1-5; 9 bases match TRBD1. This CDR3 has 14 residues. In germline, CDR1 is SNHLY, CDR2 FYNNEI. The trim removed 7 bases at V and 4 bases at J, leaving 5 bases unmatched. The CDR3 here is CASKRQGVNQPQHF. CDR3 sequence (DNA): TGTGCCAGCAAGCGACAGGGGGTAAATCAGCCCCAGCATTTT.

The CDR3 DNA is TGTGCCAGCAAGAAAACCTTCGTTAGCTCCTACGAGCAGTACTTC. Translated: CASKKTFVSSYEQYF. V gene TRBV2 combines with J gene TRBJ2-7; D is unclear. This CDR3 has 15 residues. Trimming cost V 7 bases and J 0 bases, with 16 bases left between them. Germline values: CDR1 SNHLY, CDR2 FYNNEI. Drawing the rest from reference TRBV2 and TRBJ2-7, the complete variable domain is EPEVTQTPSHQVTQMGQEVILRCVPISNHLYFYWYRQILGQKVEFLVSFYNNEISEKSEIFDDQFSVERPDGSNFTLKIRSTKLEDSAMYFCASKKTFVSSYEQYFGPGTRLTVT.

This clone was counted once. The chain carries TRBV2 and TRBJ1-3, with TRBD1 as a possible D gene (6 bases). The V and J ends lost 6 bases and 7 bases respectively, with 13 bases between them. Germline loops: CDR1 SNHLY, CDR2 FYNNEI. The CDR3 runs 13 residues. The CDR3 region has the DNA TGTGCCAGCAGGAGACAGGTGGGGAACACCATATATTTT. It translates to CASRRQVGNTIYF.

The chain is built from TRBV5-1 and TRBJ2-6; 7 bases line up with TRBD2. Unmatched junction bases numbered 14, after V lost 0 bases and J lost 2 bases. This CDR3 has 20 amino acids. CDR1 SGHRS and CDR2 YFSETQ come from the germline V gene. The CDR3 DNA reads TGCGCCAGCAGCTTGGCAGTTGGCGGGAGAGGCAGGGCTGGGGCCAACGTCCTGACTTTC. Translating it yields CASSLAVGGRGRAGANVLTF.

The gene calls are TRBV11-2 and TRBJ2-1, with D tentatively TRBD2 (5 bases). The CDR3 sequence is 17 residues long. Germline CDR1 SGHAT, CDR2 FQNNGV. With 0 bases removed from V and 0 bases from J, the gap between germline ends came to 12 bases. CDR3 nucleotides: TGTGCCAGCAGCTTAGATCCCAGCGGAATCTCCTACAATGAGCAGTTCTTC. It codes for CASSLDPSGISYNEQFF.

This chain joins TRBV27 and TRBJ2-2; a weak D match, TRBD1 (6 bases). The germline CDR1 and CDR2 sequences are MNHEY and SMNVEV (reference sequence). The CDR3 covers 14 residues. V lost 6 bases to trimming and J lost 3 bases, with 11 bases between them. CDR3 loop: CASSTNRDTGELFF. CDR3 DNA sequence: TGTGCCAGCAGCACCAACAGGGACACCGGGGAGCTGTTTTTT.

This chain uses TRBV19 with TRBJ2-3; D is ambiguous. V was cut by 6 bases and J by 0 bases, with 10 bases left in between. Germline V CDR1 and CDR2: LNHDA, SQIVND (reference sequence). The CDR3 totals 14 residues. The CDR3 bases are TGTGCCAGTAGGGACCAGTCTAGCACAGATACGCAGTATTTT. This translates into CASRDQSSTDTQYF.

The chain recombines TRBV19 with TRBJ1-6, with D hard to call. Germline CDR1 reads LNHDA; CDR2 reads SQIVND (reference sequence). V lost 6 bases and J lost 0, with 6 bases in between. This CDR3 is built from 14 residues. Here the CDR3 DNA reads TGTGCCAGTAGGAAGAGCTCCTATAATTCACCCCTCCACTTT. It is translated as CASRKSSYNSPLHF. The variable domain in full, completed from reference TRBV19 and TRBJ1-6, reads DGGITQSPKYLFRKEGQNVTLSCEQNLNHDAMYWYRQDPGQGLRLIYYSQIVNDFQKGDIAEGYSVSREKKESFPLTVTSAQKNPTAFYLCASRKSSYNSPLHFGNGTRLTVT.

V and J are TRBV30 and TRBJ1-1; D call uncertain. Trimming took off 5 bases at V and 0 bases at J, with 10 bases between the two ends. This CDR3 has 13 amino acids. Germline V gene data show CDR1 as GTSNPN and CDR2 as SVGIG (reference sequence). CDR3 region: CAWDLPVNTEAFF. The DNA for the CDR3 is TGTGCCTGGGACCTCCCCGTGAACACTGAAGCTTTCTTT.

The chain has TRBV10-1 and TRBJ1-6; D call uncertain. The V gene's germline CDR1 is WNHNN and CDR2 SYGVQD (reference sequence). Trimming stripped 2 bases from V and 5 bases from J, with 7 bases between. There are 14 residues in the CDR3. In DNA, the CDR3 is TGCGCCAGCAGTGAGGGGCCGAATAATTCACCCCTCCACTTT. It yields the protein CASSEGPNNSPLHF.

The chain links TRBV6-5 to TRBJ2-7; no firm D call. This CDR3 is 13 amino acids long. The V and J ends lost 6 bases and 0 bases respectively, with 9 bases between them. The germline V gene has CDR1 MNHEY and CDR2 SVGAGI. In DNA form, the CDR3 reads TGTGCCAGCAGGGTTCCCACCTCCTACGAGCAGTACTTC. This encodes CASRVPTSYEQYF.

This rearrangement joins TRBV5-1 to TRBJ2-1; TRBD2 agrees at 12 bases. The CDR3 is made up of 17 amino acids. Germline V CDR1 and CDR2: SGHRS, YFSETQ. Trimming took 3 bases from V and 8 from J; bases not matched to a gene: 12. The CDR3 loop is CASSYLIPTSGSDEQFF. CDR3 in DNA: TGCGCCAGCAGCTACCTAATACCGACTAGCGGGAGCGATGAGCAGTTCTTC.

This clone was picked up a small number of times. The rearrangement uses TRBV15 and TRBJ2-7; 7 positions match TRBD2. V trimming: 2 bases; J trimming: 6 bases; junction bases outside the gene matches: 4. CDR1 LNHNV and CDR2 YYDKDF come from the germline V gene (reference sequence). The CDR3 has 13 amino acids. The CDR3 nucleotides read TGTGCCACCAGCAGAACCCCTAGCGGCGAGCAGTACTTC. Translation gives CATSRTPSGEQYF.

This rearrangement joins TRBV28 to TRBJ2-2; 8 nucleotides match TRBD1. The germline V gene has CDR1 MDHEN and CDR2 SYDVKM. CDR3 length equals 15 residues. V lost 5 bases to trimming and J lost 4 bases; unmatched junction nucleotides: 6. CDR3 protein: CASSAGGAGTGELFF. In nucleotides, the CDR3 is TGTGCCAGCAGTGCAGGGGGCGCGGGCACCGGGGAGCTGTTTTTT. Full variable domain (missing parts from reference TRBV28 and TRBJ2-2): DVKVTQSSRYLVKRTGEKVFLECVQDMDHENMFWYRQDPGLGLRLIYFSYDVKMKEKGDIPEGYSVSREKKERFSLILESASTNQTSMYLCASSAGGAGTGELFFGEGSRLTVL.